The entry that follows covers one T cell receptor beta chain sequence. The sample holds other DNA sequences that translate to the same CDR3. This sample is drawn from a study of blood T cell repertoires in COVID-19. V lost 1 base and J lost 4, with 4 bases in between. The length of the CDR3 is 13 residues. The germline V gene encodes CDR1 SGHTA and CDR2 FQGNSA. Clones were read by immunoSEQ multiplex PCR, and TCRdb kept only the in-frame ones, dropping some. This sample has about 100,000 clones; 70% to 80% occur once, and the top ten carry 9.5% to 13%. The source is a woman in her sixties or seventies with acute or convalescent COVID-19. The chain employs TRBV7-2 and TRBJ2-2; D not resolved. Sequences were obtained from peripheral blood. In DNA, the CDR3 is TGTGCCAGCAGCTTAGGGGCCACCGGGGAGCTGTTTTTT. It encodes CASSLGATGELFF.